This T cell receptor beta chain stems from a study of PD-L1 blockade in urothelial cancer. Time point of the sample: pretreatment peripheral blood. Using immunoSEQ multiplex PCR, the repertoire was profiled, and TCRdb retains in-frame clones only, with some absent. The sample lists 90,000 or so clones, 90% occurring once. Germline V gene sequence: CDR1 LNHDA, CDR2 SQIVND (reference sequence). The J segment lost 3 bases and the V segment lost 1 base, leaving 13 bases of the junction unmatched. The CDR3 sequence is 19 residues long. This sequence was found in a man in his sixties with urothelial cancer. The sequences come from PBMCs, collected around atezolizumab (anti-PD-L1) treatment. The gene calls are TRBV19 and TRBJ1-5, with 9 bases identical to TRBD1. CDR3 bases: TGTGCCAGTAGTATAGCAGGGACAGGGAGGGGAGGATACAATCAGCCCCAGCATTTT. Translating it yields CASSIAGTGRGGYNQPQHF.